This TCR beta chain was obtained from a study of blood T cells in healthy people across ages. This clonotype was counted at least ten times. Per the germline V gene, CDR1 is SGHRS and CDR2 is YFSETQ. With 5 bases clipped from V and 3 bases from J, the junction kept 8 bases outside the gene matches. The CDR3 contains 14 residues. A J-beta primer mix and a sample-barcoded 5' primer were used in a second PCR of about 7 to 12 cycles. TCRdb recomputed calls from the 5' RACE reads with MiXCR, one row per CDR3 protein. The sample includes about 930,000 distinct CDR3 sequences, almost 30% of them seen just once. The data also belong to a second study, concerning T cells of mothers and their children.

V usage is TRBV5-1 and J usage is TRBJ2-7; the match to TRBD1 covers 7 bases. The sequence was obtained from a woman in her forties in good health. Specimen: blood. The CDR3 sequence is CASRPPGQFYEQYF. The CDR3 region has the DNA TGCGCCAGCAGACCCCCGGGACAGTTCTACGAGCAGTACTTC.